This record covers a single TCR beta chain. Its recognized antigen is unknown. Within one base of it there is no much larger clone, and no base qualities were kept. The donors were some 39 Caucasian individuals from Russia, aged roughly 6 to 100 years, who were systemically healthy. Roughly 10 milliliters of peripheral blood were collected from each donor into EDTA-treated Vacutainer tubes. Ficoll-Paque density-gradient centrifugation was used to isolate PBMCs, with at least 6.5 million obtained per sample. Trizol reagent was used to extract total RNA from PBMCs, with at least 6 micrograms per sample. For every donor, an aliquot of PBMCs went through flow cytometry to measure the percentages of naive CD45RAhigh/CD27high T cells. This entry belongs to a study of blood T cells in healthy people across ages (dated by TCRdb to the mid-2010s). Regarding the study in general: Template switching captured roughly one uniquely barcoded TCR beta cDNA molecule per two T cells in model experiments. To track age-related changes in TCR beta repertoire diversity, the study relied on deep sequencing normalized with unique cDNA molecular identifiers. The donors were split into four age groups: young (average approximately 16 years), middle-aged (around 37), aged (approximately 60) and long-lived (82). To avoid experimental bias, donors of different ages were randomly spread across the sequencing lanes. Two additional independent replicas of 1 million unique cDNA reads from the same blood draw were analyzed for two donors (one aged 18 to 30 and one aged 80 or older).

Here is what the overall study found, with its caveats: The CMV infection status of donors was not known, potentially confounding age-related changes in expanded clonotypes. The long-lived group showed more naive CD4+ T cells, fewer expanded clones and increased TCR diversity than the aged group, suggesting age selection. A strong correlation was found between observed TCR beta diversity and the percentage of naive T cells measured by flow cytometry. Because profiling used bulk unsorted PBMCs, naive and antigen-experienced compartments could not be compared conclusively. Observed TCR beta diversity per million T cells fell roughly linearly with age, and a significant reduction was already apparent by age around 40. Estimates of total diversity based on one million sequenced T cells were considered lower bounds and underestimates.

The library came from 5' RACE. The run used an Illumina HiSeq 2500. The second PCR ran for roughly 6 to 11 cycles and used a J-beta primer mix along with a sample-barcoded 5' primer. A unique molecular identifier was introduced onto each TCR beta cDNA molecule by a template-switch 5' adaptor carrying 12 random nucleotides. Each sample yielded at least 2.5 million CDR3-containing paired-end reads. The Mint cDNA synthesis kit, primed by a TRBC-specific oligonucleotide, was used to synthesize first-strand cDNA from all RNA. Following uracil-DNA glycosylase treatment, all cDNA underwent a first 18-cycle PCR with the universal primers M1SS and BC2_uni_R. Regarding the original processing steps: For normalization, 1 million high-quality reads, each with a distinct molecular identifier, were randomly selected from each sample. Reads sharing molecular identifiers were discarded rather than binned into consensus sequences. MiTCR, with a Q25 quality threshold and the strictest error-elimination algorithm, was used for CDR3 identification, clonotype clustering and error correction. A nonparametric unseen species model using Euler transformation provided a lower-bound estimate of total TCR beta diversity. TCRdb trimmed the raw reads at Q25, called clones with MiXCR and kept productive beta chains. When rows share a CDR3 protein, they turn into one entry using the most common DNA and genes. The V and J calls and clone size are TCRdb's, not the authors'. The sample table contains under 950,000 distinct CDR3 sequences; only one count was recorded for 20% to 25% of them. Roughly 22% of the sample belongs to the ten largest clones.

Spanning cysteine to phenylalanine, the CDR3 consists of 17 amino acids. Only the CDR3 part of the read is kept: 51 bases, read in frame from the first base. Input material: blood. The rearranged chain carries TRBV21-1 and TRBJ1-5; TRBD1 is the table's D call, not checked against the DNA. TRBV21-1 is reported as a pseudogene. This clonotype was obtained from a man aged 70-80 years in good health. The CDR3 region: CASSPSSGQTSNQPQHF. The DNA reads TGTGCCAGCAGCCCCAGCTCTGGACAGACTAGCAATCAGCCCCAGCATTTT.